This entry lists 29 T cell receptor beta chains sequenced from one sample in a study of T cell changes during pregnancy in multiple sclerosis. Repertoires were generated with immunoSEQ multiplex PCR, while TCRdb's copy carries only in-frame clones and drops some. Among around 30,000 clones listed, 89% were seen once. The starting material was CD8+ T cells from peripheral blood mononuclear cells, obtained in the second trimester of pregnancy. The receptor set was obtained from a female donor with multiple sclerosis, enrolled in a pregnancy study.

The rearrangement links TRBV7-9 to TRBJ2-1, with 10 bases identical to TRBD1. J lost 6 bases, V lost 5 bases, and 7 bases had no gene match. CDR1 SEHNR and CDR2 FQNEAQ come from the germline V gene (reference sequence). The CDR3 sequence is 15 residues long. The CDR3 region has the DNA TGTGCCAGCAGCCCACCCGGGACAGGGGCCAATGAGCAGTTCTTC. Its protein product is CASSPPGTGANEQFF.

On this clone itself: As the CDR3 is not closed by the conserved phenylalanine or tryptophan, this likely results from a read error. The chain is built from TRBV27 and TRBJ2-2; D remains ambiguous. Germline V CDR1 and CDR2: MNHEY, SMNVEV (reference sequence). The V end lost 2 bases, the J end lost 5 bases, and 3 bases lay between the germline ends. This CDR3 is 12 amino acids long. The CDR3 region has the DNA TGTGCCAGCAGTTTACTAACCGGGGAGCTGTTTCTT. Its translation: CASSLLTGELFL.

V usage is TRBV4-1 and J usage is TRBJ1-3; no clear D. CDR1 and CDR2 (germline): MGHRA, YSYEKL. The V gene lost 0 bases and the J gene lost 2 bases, with 5 bases spanning the gap. This CDR3 is 14 amino acids long. CDR3 loop: CASSQEWPGNTIYF. CDR3 coding DNA: TGCGCCAGCAGCCAAGAATGGCCTGGAAACACCATATATTTT.

The chain combines TRBV9 with TRBJ2-1, with 11 bases identical to TRBD1. This CDR3 has 16 amino acids. Germline V gene data show CDR1 as SGDLS and CDR2 as YYNGEE. Trimming cost V 0 bases and J 2 bases; bases outside gene matches: 1. The CDR3 nucleotides are TGTGCCAGCAGCGTAGTGGGACAGGGGGCCTACAATGAGCAGTTCTTC. Translating it yields CASSVVGQGAYNEQFF.

This chain's CDR3 is CASSEGLYNEQFF. The CDR3 coding sequence is TGTGCCAGCAGCGAGGGACTATACAATGAGCAGTTCTTC. This sequence joins TRBV9 and TRBJ2-1; TRBD2 matches 7 bases. This CDR3 has 13 residues. Per the germline V gene, CDR1 is SGDLS and CDR2 is YYNGEE. With V trimmed by 3 bases and J by 4 bases, 1 base remained unmatched.

V and J are TRBV11-2 and TRBJ1-1; 10 bases map to TRBD1. This CDR3 is 15 amino acids long. CDR1 is SGHAT, CDR2 FQNNGV, per germline. J was trimmed by 6 bases and V by 5 bases; bases with no gene match: 9. The CDR3 here is CASSPSTGGFPEAFF. The CDR3 nucleotides are TGTGCCAGCAGCCCATCGACAGGGGGCTTCCCTGAAGCTTTCTTT.

The chain links TRBV15 to TRBJ1-1; D is ambiguous. CDR1 is LNHNV, CDR2 YYDKDF, per germline (reference sequence). The CDR3 is 13 residues long. V was pared by 7 bases and J by 1 base, with 10 bases between. CDR3 loop: CATKERENTEAFF. In DNA, the CDR3 is TGTGCCACCAAAGAACGGGAGAACACTGAAGCTTTCTTT.

The chain carries TRBV27 and TRBJ1-2; maybe TRBD1 (5 bases). V lost 8 bases to trimming and J lost 1 base, with 8 bases between them. Per germline, CDR1 MNHEY and CDR2 SMNVEV (reference sequence). This CDR3 has 12 amino acids. CDR3 protein: CASGGGNYGYTF. Here the CDR3 DNA reads TGTGCCAGCGGGGGAGGTAACTATGGCTACACCTTC.

The gene calls are TRBV9 and TRBJ2-3, with 9 nucleotides matching TRBD2. Germline loops: CDR1 SGDLS, CDR2 YYNGEE. J lost 6 bases, V lost 8 bases, and 13 bases had no gene match. CDR3 length: 15 amino acids. Here the CDR3 DNA reads TGTGCCAGTTCTCCACCCGGACTAGCGCTCGATACGCAGTATTTT. Its protein is CASSPPGLALDTQYF.

Written as DNA, the CDR3 is TGTGCCAGCAGCTTATACGTGAGAAACGAGCAGTACTTC. As protein: CASSLYVRNEQYF. The gene calls are TRBV13 and TRBJ2-7; D gene unclear. V was trimmed by 2 bases and J by 5 bases, leaving 10 bases between them. The CDR3 spans 13 residues. Germline CDR1 PRHDT, CDR2 FYEKMQ (reference sequence).

V usage is TRBV27 and J usage is TRBJ1-1, with 7 bases identical to TRBD1. This CDR3 region has 14 residues. Germline V CDR1 and CDR2: MNHEY, SMNVEV (reference sequence). The V gene end was trimmed by 6 bases and the J gene end by 3 bases; junction bases not matched to a gene: 7. CDR3 DNA sequence: TGTGCCAGCAGCGATTTTACAGGGGACACTGAAGCTTTCTTT. Translated: CASSDFTGDTEAFF.

The chain combines TRBV5-8 with TRBJ1-5; 7 bases line up with TRBD1. The CDR3 is 14 residues long. Trimming took 5 bases from V and 4 from J; bases not matched to a gene: 6. CDR1 and CDR2 (germline): SGHTS, YDEGEE. For the CDR3, the DNA is TGTGCCAGCAGGACCGGGACAGTTAATCAGCCCCAGCATTTT. Translated, it gives CASRTGTVNQPQHF.

The chain recombines TRBV30 with TRBJ2-7; 7 bases align to TRBD1. Germline CDR1 GTSNPN, CDR2 SVGIG (reference sequence). The length of the CDR3 is 14 residues. V lost 5 bases to trimming and J lost 3 bases; unmatched junction nucleotides: 10. CDR3 nucleotide sequence: TGTGCCTGGGCTGGGGCAGGGGGTGGCTACGAGCAGTACTTC. It specifies CAWAGAGGGYEQYF.

The chain is built from TRBV27 and TRBJ2-4, with D possibly matching TRBD2 (6 bases). Per the germline V gene, CDR1 is MNHEY and CDR2 is SMNVEV (reference sequence). This CDR3 contains 13 residues. V was trimmed by 5 bases and J by 7 bases, leaving 12 bases between them. The CDR3 bases are TGTGCCAGCAGTCGGGACTTTGGGAACATTCAGTACTTC. Translating it yields CASSRDFGNIQYF.

This sequence joins TRBV27 and TRBJ1-1; D might be TRBD1 (6 bases). Germline CDR1 reads MNHEY; CDR2 reads SMNVEV (reference sequence). The V end was cut by 2 bases, the J end by 4 bases, with 20 bases between. The CDR3 is 17 amino acids. The CDR3: CASSLIDPTGRTTEAFF. The CDR3 DNA reads TGTGCCAGCAGTTTAATTGATCCTACAGGGAGAACCACTGAAGCTTTCTTT.

V and J are TRBV27 and TRBJ1-6, with 8 bases lining up with TRBD1. The germline gives CDR1 MNHEY, CDR2 SMNVEV (reference sequence). V lost 7 bases to trimming and J lost 8 bases; unmatched junction nucleotides: 7. CDR3 size: 14 residues. The CDR3 DNA reads as TGTGCCAGCACTGGGACAGGTCCCGATTCACCCCTCCACTTT. The encoded protein is CASTGTGPDSPLHF.

This chain's CDR3 is CSVPWPGVDTQYF. CDR3 sequence (DNA): TGCAGCGTCCCCTGGCCCGGGGTAGATACGCAGTATTTT. The V and J genes are TRBV29-1 and TRBJ2-3; the D gene is possibly TRBD2 (5 bases). The V gene lost 6 bases and the J gene lost 5 bases, with 15 bases spanning the gap. Per the germline V gene, CDR1 is SQVTM and CDR2 is ANQGSEA. CDR3 size: 13 residues.

The chain has TRBV7-3 and TRBJ2-3; 8 bases fit TRBD2. Looked up from germline, CDR1 is SGHTA and CDR2 is FQGTGA. This CDR3 has 14 residues. J was trimmed by 2 bases and V by 5 bases; bases with no gene match: 3. The CDR3 nucleotides are TGTGCCAGCAGCCCCGGGGGGGCCACAGATACGCAGTATTTT. This gives the protein CASSPGGATDTQYF.

The CDR3 DNA is TGTGCCAGCCGGGACAGGGGGTTAGTATACTATGGCTACACCTTC. It translates to CASRDRGLVYYGYTF. This rearrangement joins TRBV6-1 to TRBJ1-2; 11 bases are a match to TRBD1. The trim removed 8 bases at V and 3 bases at J, leaving 8 bases unmatched. CDR1 is MNHNS, CDR2 SASEGT, per germline. CDR3 length: 15 residues.

This clone was observed a handful of times. The chain has TRBV7-9 and TRBJ1-1, with 8 nucleotides matching TRBD1. The J segment lost 11 bases and the V segment lost 3 bases, leaving 5 bases of the junction unmatched. The CDR3 extends over 12 amino acids. CDR1 and CDR2 (germline): SEHNR, FQNEAQ (reference sequence). The CDR3, as DNA: TGTGCCAGCAGCTTGACAGGGGCCGAGGCTTTCTTT. This encodes CASSLTGAEAFF.

The genes are TRBV6-1 and TRBJ2-1; the match to TRBD2 covers 8 bases. The CDR3 length is 15 residues. Germline CDR1 and CDR2: MNHNS and SASEGT. V lost 1 base to trimming and J lost 9 bases; unmatched junction nucleotides: 8. DNA for the CDR3: TGTGCCAGCAGTGAAGTAACTAGCGGAGTCGGTGAGCAGTTCTTC. Residues: CASSEVTSGVGEQFF.

V and J are TRBV28 and TRBJ2-3; D is perhaps TRBD1 (6 bases). Germline lookup yields CDR1 MDHEN and CDR2 SYDVKM. V lost 5 bases, J lost 8 bases, and 20 bases lay in between. The CDR3 has 15 residues. The CDR3 is CASSPIANRDVTQYF. The CDR3 coding sequence is TGTGCCAGCAGTCCAATAGCTAACAGGGACGTTACGCAGTATTTT.

This chain links TRBV11-2 with TRBJ2-7, with 11 bases matching TRBD2. The CDR3 is 16 amino acids. Germline V gene lookup returns CDR1 SGHAT and CDR2 FQNNGV. J gave up 2 bases and V 3 bases, and 6 bases lay outside the gene matches. The chain's CDR3 is CASSLNSGGAPYEQYF. The CDR3 DNA reads TGTGCCAGCAGCTTGAATAGCGGGGGGGCCCCCTACGAGCAGTACTTC.

The rearrangement joins TRBV29-1 to TRBJ2-7; 8 bases align to TRBD1. Germline CDR1 and CDR2: SQVTM and ANQGSEA. The CDR3 has 13 amino acids. V dropped 5 bases and J dropped 3; count of bases not matched to a gene: 6. CDR3 nucleotide sequence: TGCAGCGTTCCCAAACAGGGGGGCTACGAGCAGTACTTC. This sequence encodes CSVPKQGGYEQYF.

CDR3 sequence reads: CASSPRWDRGLSTDTQYF. The CDR3 DNA reads TGTGCCAGCAGCCCTCGGTGGGACAGGGGGCTGAGCACAGATACGCAGTATTTT. This rearrangement joins TRBV5-4 to TRBJ2-3; the match to TRBD1 covers 12 bases. The CDR3 is 18 residues long. Germline CDR1 is SGHNT and CDR2 is YYREEE (reference sequence). After removal of 4 bases from V and 0 bases from J, the junction contained 9 bases not matched to a gene.

V and J are TRBV7-2 and TRBJ1-3; no firm D call. This CDR3 contains 12 residues. CDR1 and CDR2 (germline): SGHTA, FQGNSA. Trimming removed 7 bases at V and 0 bases at J, with 4 bases between. CDR3 amino acids: CASTFSGNTIYF. CDR3 DNA sequence: TGTGCCAGCACATTCTCTGGAAACACCATATATTTT.

The genes are TRBV27 and TRBJ1-1; D is perhaps TRBD1 (6 bases). The CDR3 runs to 12 residues. Looked up from germline, CDR1 is MNHEY and CDR2 is SMNVEV (reference sequence). With 6 bases removed from V and 11 bases from J, the gap between germline ends came to 16 bases. This chain's CDR3 is CASSGTPRGAFF. DNA of the CDR3: TGTGCCAGCAGCGGGACACCCCGTGGGGCTTTCTTT.

This rearrangement joins TRBV2 to TRBJ2-3; 7 bases match TRBD2. With V trimmed by 6 bases and J by 1 base, 7 bases remained unmatched. Looked up from germline, CDR1 is SNHLY and CDR2 is FYNNEI. This CDR3 contains 15 residues. The CDR3 spells CASREMSGGTDTQYF. The CDR3 DNA reads as TGTGCCAGCAGGGAGATGAGCGGGGGCACAGATACGCAGTATTTT.

The chain is built from TRBV5-4 and TRBJ2-7; 15 bases are shared with TRBD2. This CDR3 region has 16 residues. The germline CDR1 and CDR2 sequences are SGHNT and YYREEE (reference sequence). Trimming removed 4 bases from V and 4 bases from J; junction bases left unmatched: 6. This chain's CDR3 is CASSPWTSGGAYEQYF. The CDR3 DNA reads as TGTGCCAGCAGCCCGTGGACTAGCGGGGGGGCGTACGAGCAGTACTTC.